The T cell receptor beta chain described here comes from a study of response to subunit inactivated influenza vaccine. Points from the study as a whole: The authors suggested that few new T cells are recruited per seasonal influenza vaccination.

Comment on this clonotype: Its cognate antigen is unknown.

TCRdb analysed the RT-PCR reads with MiXCR anew, one entry per CDR3 protein. The sample yields more than 450,000 distinct CDR3 sequences, under 9% seen once. Trimming took off 6 bases at V and 0 bases at J, with 9 bases between the two ends. The CDR3 runs to 14 residues. Germline CDR1 reads SGHAT; CDR2 reads FQNNGV. The sample in question was PBMCs from blood, obtained roughly 24 months after vaccination. The source is a man in his fifties or sixties who received an inactivated influenza vaccine. The chain combines TRBV11-2 with TRBJ2-1; D ambiguous. The CDR3 bases are TGTGCCAGCAGTAGCACGAGCTCCTACAATGAGCAGTTCTTC. This codes for CASSSTSSYNEQFF.